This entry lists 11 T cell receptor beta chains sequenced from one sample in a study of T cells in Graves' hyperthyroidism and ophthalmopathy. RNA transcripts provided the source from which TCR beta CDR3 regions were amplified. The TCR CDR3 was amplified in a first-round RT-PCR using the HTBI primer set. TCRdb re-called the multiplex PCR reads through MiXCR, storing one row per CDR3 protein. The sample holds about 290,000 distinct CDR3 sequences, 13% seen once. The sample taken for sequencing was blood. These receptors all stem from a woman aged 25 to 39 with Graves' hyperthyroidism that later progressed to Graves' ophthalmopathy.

CDR3 sequence: CSAGTVNTGELFF. In nucleotides, the CDR3 is TGCAGTGCCGGGACAGTGAACACCGGGGAGCTGTTTTTT. This chain joins TRBV29-1 and TRBJ2-2; TRBD1 agrees at 7 bases. CDR1 and CDR2 (germline): SQVTM, ANQGSEA. The CDR3 length is 13 residues.

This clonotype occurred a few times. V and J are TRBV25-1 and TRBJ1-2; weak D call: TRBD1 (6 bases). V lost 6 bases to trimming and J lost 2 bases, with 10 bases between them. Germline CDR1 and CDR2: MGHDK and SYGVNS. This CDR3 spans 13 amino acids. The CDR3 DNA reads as TGTGCCAGCAGCCGGGACATAAACTATGGCTACACCTTC. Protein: CASSRDINYGYTF.

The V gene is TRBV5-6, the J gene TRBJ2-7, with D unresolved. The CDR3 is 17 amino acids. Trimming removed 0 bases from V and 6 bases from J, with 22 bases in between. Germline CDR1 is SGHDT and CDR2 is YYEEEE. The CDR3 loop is CASSLGWPPLGSGEQYF. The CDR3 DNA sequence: TGTGCCAGCAGCTTGGGTTGGCCCCCTCTCGGCAGTGGCGAGCAGTACTTC. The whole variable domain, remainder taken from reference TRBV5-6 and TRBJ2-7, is DAGVTQSPTHLIKTRGQQVTLRCSPKSGHDTVSWYQQALGQGPQFIFQYYEEEERQRGNFPDRFSGHQFPNYSSELNVNALLLGDSALYLCASSLGWPPLGSGEQYFGPGTRLTVT.

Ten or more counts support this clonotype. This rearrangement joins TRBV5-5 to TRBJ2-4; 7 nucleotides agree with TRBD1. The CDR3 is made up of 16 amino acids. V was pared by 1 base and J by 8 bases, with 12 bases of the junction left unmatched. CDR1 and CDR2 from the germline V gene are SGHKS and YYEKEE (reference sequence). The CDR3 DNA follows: TGTGCCAGCAGCTTGTCAACAGGGGCCGTCTTATACATTCAGTACTTC. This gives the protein CASSLSTGAVLYIQYF.

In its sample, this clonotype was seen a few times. This chain's CDR3 is CASSQEFLGRGYTF. CDR3 bases: TGCGCCAGCAGCCAAGAATTTTTAGGGAGGGGCTACACCTTC. V usage is TRBV4-1 and J usage is TRBJ1-2; no reliable D call. CDR1 is MGHRA and CDR2 is YSYEKL in the germline V gene. V lost 0 bases and J lost 8, with 13 bases in between. This CDR3 region has 14 residues.

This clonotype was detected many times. This CDR3 reads CASSPAPGGELFF. CDR3 sequence (DNA): TGTGCCAGCAGCCCCGCACCTGGCGGGGAGCTGTTTTTT. The chain carries TRBV11-2 and TRBJ2-2, with D hard to call. The CDR3 covers 13 residues. Germline V gene sequence: CDR1 SGHAT, CDR2 FQNNGV. Trimming shortened V by 5 bases and J by 7 bases, and 11 bases separated the two germline ends.

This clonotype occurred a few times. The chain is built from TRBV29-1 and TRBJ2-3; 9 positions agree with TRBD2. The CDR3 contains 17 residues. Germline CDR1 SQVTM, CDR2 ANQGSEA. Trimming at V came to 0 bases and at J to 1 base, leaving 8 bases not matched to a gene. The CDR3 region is CSVEEPSGVAGTDTQYF. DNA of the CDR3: TGCAGCGTTGAAGAACCTAGCGGGGTGGCGGGCACAGATACGCAGTATTTT.

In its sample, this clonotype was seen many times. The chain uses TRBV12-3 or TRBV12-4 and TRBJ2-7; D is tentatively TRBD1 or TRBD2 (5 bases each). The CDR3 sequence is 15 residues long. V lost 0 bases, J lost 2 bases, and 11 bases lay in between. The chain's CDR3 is CASSLASQGPYEQYF. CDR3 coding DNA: TGTGCCAGCAGTTTAGCGTCGCAGGGACCCTACGAGCAGTACTTC.

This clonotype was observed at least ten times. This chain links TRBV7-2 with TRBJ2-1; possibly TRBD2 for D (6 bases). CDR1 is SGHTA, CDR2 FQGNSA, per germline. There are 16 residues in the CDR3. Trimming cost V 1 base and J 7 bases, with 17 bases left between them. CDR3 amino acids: CASSLDRDRGKNEQFF. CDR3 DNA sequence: TGTGCCAGCAGCTTAGATCGGGACCGGGGGAAAAATGAGCAGTTCTTC.

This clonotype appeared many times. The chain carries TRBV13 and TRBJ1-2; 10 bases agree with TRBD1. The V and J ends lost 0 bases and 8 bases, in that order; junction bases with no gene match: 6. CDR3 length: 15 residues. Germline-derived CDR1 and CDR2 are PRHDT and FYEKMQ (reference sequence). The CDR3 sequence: CASSLGLTGGEGYTF. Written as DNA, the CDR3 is TGTGCCAGCAGCTTAGGCCTGACAGGGGGCGAAGGCTACACCTTC. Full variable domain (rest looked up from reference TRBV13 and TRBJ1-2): AAGVIQSPRHLIKEKRETATLKCYPIPRHDTVYWYQQGPGQDPQFLISFYEKMQSDKGSIPDRFSAQQFSDYHSELNMSSLELGDSALYFCASSLGLTGGEGYTFGSGTRLTVV.

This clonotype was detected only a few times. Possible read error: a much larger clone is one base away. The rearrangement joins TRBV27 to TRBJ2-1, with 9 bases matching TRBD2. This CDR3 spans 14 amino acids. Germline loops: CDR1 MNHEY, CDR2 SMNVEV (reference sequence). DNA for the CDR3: TGTGTCAGCAGTTTAGGCGGGAGGGCCAATGAGCAGTTCTTC. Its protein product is CVSSLGGRANEQFF.